Sequencing of this T cell receptor beta chain was carried out in a study of tumor-infiltrating lymphocytes in primary liver carcinoma. Study context: The patients comprised men and women between the ages of 30 and 69 years.

The CDR3 loop spans 16 amino acids. The J segment lost 2 bases and the V segment lost 1 base, leaving 5 bases of the junction unmatched. The V gene's germline CDR1 is MNHEY and CDR2 SVGAGI. The investigators made TCR beta cDNA from 400 to 500 ng total RNA, using a constant-region primer. Three rounds of nested multiplex PCR with slightly modified ARM-PCR produced TCR beta libraries. Both of the initial two PCR rounds ran for about 9 cycles and employed TRBV1-TRBV30 forward primers alongside a C-beta reverse primer. TCRdb re-called the multiplex PCR reads through MiXCR, storing one row per CDR3 protein. The sample carries tens of thousands of distinct CDR3 sequences, roughly 70% recorded once. Taking about 17-31 mg of unsorted bulk tissue, the authors co-extracted RNA and DNA. This clonotype was recorded at least ten times.

Sequencing used liver tumor tissue from sampling region 4. Stated subset: tumor region T4, right-lateral pole. The clonotype was recovered from a man aged 40-49 years with primary liver carcinoma and hepatitis B virus infection. The chain carries TRBV6-5 and TRBJ2-7; 10 bases are shared with TRBD2. The CDR3 sequence is CASSYWGLAHTYEQYF. CDR3 coding DNA: TGTGCCAGCAGTTACTGGGGACTAGCGCACACCTACGAGCAGTACTTC.